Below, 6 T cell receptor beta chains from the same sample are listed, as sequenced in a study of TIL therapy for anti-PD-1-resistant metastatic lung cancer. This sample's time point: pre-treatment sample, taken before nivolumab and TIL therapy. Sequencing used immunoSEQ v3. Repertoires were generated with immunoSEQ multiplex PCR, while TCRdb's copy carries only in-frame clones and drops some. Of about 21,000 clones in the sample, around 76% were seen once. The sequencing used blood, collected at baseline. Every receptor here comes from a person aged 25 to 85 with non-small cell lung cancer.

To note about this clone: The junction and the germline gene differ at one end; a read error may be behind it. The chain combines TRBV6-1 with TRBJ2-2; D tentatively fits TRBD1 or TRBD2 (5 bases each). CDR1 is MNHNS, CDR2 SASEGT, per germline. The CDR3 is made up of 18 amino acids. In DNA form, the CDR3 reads TGTGCCAGCAGTGAGTTAGTTAGCGCTGGGACGAATACCGGGGAGCTGTTTTTT. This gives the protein CASSELVSAGTNTGELFF.

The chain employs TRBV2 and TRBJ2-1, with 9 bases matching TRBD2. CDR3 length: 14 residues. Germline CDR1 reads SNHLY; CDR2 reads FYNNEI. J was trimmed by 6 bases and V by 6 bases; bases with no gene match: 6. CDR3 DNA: TGTGCCAGCAGGACTAGCGGCCGTCTCAATGAGCAGTTCTTC. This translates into CASRTSGRLNEQFF.

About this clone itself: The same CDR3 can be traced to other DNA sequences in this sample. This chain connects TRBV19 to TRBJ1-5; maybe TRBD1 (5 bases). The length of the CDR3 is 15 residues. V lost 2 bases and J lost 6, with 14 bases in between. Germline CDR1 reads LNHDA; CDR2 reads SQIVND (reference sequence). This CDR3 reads CASSIRRGSGQPQHF. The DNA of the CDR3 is TGTGCCAGTAGTATAAGAAGGGGCTCGGGTCAGCCCCAGCATTTT.

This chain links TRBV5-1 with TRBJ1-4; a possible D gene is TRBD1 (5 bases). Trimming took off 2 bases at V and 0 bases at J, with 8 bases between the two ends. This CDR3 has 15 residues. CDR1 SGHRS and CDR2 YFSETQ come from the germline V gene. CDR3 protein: CASSLGVSTNEKLFF. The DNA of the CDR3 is TGCGCCAGCAGCTTAGGGGTTTCAACTAATGAAAAACTGTTTTTT.

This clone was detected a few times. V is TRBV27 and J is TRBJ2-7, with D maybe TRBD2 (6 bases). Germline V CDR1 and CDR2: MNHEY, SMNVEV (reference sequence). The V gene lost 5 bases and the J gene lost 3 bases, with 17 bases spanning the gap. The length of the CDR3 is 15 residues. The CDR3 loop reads CASSQGPHGSYEQYF. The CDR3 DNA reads TGTGCCAGCAGTCAGGGACCGCACGGGAGCTACGAGCAGTACTTC.

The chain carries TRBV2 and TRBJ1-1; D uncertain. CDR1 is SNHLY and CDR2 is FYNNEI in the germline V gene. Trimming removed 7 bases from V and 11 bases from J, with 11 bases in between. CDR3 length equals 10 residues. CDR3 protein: CASNVDGAFF. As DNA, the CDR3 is TGTGCCAGCAATGTGGACGGGGCTTTCTTT.